Listed here are 11 T cell receptor beta chains from one sample, sequenced in a study of molecular identifiers for immune sequencing clone quantification. TCRdb called the PCR reads again in MiXCR, with one record for every CDR3 protein. Among roughly 97,000 distinct CDR3 sequences listed, about 24% were seen once. Sequencing used naive CD8+ T cells from blood, with Jurkat cell RNA spiked in. This sample's subset: FACS-sorted CD8+CD4-CCR7+CD45RA+ naive T cells. The receptor set was obtained from a human donor in good health. Some libraries in this study had Jurkat cell RNA spiked in.

About this clonotype: A much larger clone differs from this one at a single base, so this may be a read error. This chain links TRBV2 with TRBJ2-3; 10 nucleotides line up with TRBD2. This CDR3 has 17 residues. Germline V gene data show CDR1 as SNHLY and CDR2 as FYNNEI. V trimming: 6 bases; J trimming: 0 bases; junction bases outside the gene matches: 9. The DNA of the CDR3 is TGTGCCAGCAGGGGGACTAGCGAGGCTCCTAGCACAGATACGCAGTATTTT. Protein: CASRGTSEAPSTDTQYF.

With respect to this clonotype: A much larger clone lies one base from this, so it may be a read error. This chain links TRBV27 with TRBJ1-1; possible D gene TRBD1, 5 bases. Germline lookup yields CDR1 MNHEY and CDR2 SMNVEV (reference sequence). The CDR3 totals 14 residues. The CDR3 DNA follows: TGTGCCGGCAGTTTAGGAGAAAGGGGCACTGAAGCTTTCTTT. Its protein product is CAGSLGERGTEAFF.

This rearrangement joins TRBV6-2 or TRBV6-3 to TRBJ2-3; D is possibly TRBD2 (6 bases). Germline assignment: CDR1 MNHEY and CDR2 SVGEGT. The CDR3 contains 17 residues. V gave up 6 bases and J gave up 0 bases, with 19 bases separating them. CDR3 in amino acids: CASRPTGTSFSTDTQYF. As DNA, the CDR3 is TGTGCCAGCAGACCGACCGGGACTTCCTTTAGCACAGATACGCAGTATTTT.

Note on this clonotype: This likely comes from a read error, as the CDR3 has no conserved phenylalanine or tryptophan at its end. The chain links TRBV20-1 to TRBJ1-1; no firm D call. V lost 0 bases and J lost 3, with 11 bases in between. The CDR3 is 14 amino acids. The germline V gene encodes CDR1 DFQATT and CDR2 SNEGSKA (reference sequence). The CDR3 DNA reads as TGCAGTGCTAGAGATCCAGGAGAATACACTGAAGCTTTCATT. This encodes CSARDPGEYTEAFI.

This clonotype has just a few counts. The chain joins TRBV10-3 to TRBJ2-7; no firm D call. The CDR3 extends over 15 amino acids. Trimming took off 0 bases at V and 3 bases at J, with 12 bases between the two ends. CDR1 and CDR2 from the germline V gene are ENHRY and SYGVKD. Here the CDR3 DNA reads TGTGCCATCAGTGAGTCGAATACAATGAACTACGAGCAGTACTTC. Translation gives CAISESNTMNYEQYF.

This clonotype was observed a handful of times. The CDR3 bases are TGCGCCAGCAGCCAAGACCTGGGACAGGGAAACTCCTACAATGAGCAGTTCTTC. Translating gives CASSQDLGQGNSYNEQFF. The chain joins TRBV4-3 to TRBJ2-1; 9 bases are shared with TRBD1. In germline, CDR1 is LGHNA, CDR2 YSLEER. Germline trimming cut 0 bases from V and 0 bases from J; bases unmatched to any gene: 6. The CDR3 has 18 amino acids.

Notes on this clonotype: Compared with germline, one end of the junction differs, possibly owing to a read error. The chain has TRBV13 and TRBJ2-5; D tentatively reads TRBD1 or TRBD2 (6 bases each). CDR3 size: 15 residues. CDR1 is PRHDT and CDR2 is FYEKMQ in the germline V gene (reference sequence). CDR3 sequence reads: CASSPPGGNQEPQYF. Written as DNA, the CDR3 is TGTGCCAGCAGCCCCCCCGGGGGCAACCAAGAGCCCCAGTACTTC.

In its sample, this clonotype was seen a few times. Possible read error: a much larger clone is one base away. The conserved phenylalanine or tryptophan normally closing the CDR3 is absent here, so this likely arose from a read error. This chain uses TRBV2 with TRBJ2-3; TRBD2 agrees at 14 bases. The CDR3 is 17 amino acids. Losses at the gene ends were 7 bases for V and 5 bases for J; bases not matched to a gene: 11. Germline V gene data show CDR1 as SNHLY and CDR2 as FYNNEI. The CDR3 region is CASNPRLAGGIEDTQYL. CDR3 in DNA: TGTGCCAGCAATCCCCGACTAGCGGGAGGGATTGAAGATACGCAGTATCTT.

The sample holds many counts of this clonotype. The CDR3 loop reads CASSQEGTGGRNEQFF. Here the CDR3 DNA reads TGCGCCAGCAGCCAAGAGGGGACAGGGGGCAGGAATGAGCAGTTCTTC. J is TRBJ2-1 and V is TRBV4-1, with TRBD1 identical over 12 bases. The CDR3 runs to 16 residues. Per germline, CDR1 MGHRA and CDR2 YSYEKL. The J segment lost 7 bases and the V segment lost 0 bases, leaving 4 bases of the junction unmatched.

Comment on this clonotype: A much bigger clone sits one base away, suggesting this may be a read error. V is TRBV25-1 and J is TRBJ2-7, with D tentatively TRBD1 or TRBD2 (5 bases each). Germline V gives CDR1 MGHDK, CDR2 SYGVNS. The CDR3 sequence is 12 residues long. In DNA form, the CDR3 reads TGTGCCAGCAGTGAATACTGGGACGAGCAGCACTTC. Its protein is CASSEYWDEQHF.

Note on this clonotype: This clone may be a read error of a much larger clone one base away. The chain carries TRBV30 and TRBJ2-7; TRBD1 or TRBD2 may be the D gene (5 bases each). The germline CDR1 and CDR2 sequences are GTSNPN and SVGIG (reference sequence). This CDR3 region has 11 residues. Between the trimmed V and J ends, which lost 8 bases and 4 bases, there was a span of 12 bases. The CDR3 coding sequence is TGTGCCCGGATCGGGACGTACGAGCAGTACTTC. It translates to CARIGTYEQYF.